Given below is one T cell receptor beta chain in context. The antigen remains undetermined. This record comes from a study of radiation and T cells in renal cell carcinoma. Study-level results: Compared with controls, irradiated tumors had more, larger dominant CDR3 motifs.

Described treatment: 15 Gy SBRT to primary tumor, nephrectomy 4 weeks later. Produced via immunoSEQ multiplex PCR; TCRdb's table is partial and in-frame only. This repertoire shows 19,000 or so clones, approximately 60% found once; its top ten account for around 12%. The sequencing used tumor tissue, collected from a patient whose treatment included radiotherapy and nephrectomy. This TCR came from a woman aged 65 to 85 with renal cell carcinoma.

The CDR3 loop is CASRRDRGVYF. The CDR3 nucleotides are TGTGCCAGCAGGAGGGACAGGGGGGTTTACTTC. The chain couples TRBV2 to TRBJ2-7, with TRBD1 identical over 11 bases. The germline V gene encodes CDR1 SNHLY and CDR2 FYNNEI. J was trimmed by 13 bases and V by 6 bases; bases with no gene match: 5. CDR3 length: 11 residues.